Shown below are 15 T cell receptor beta chains from a single sample sequenced in a study of T cells in localized non-small cell lung cancer. Sequencing was performed with immunoSEQ multiplex PCR; in TCRdb, only in-frame clones are kept and a portion is missing. The sample has 100,000 to 150,000 clones; roughly 90% are singletons. The sample here was peripheral blood, taken before any cancer treatment. Every receptor here comes from a female donor at least 60 years old with stage I lung adenocarcinoma.

The chain couples TRBV6-6 to TRBJ2-1, with 11 bases fitting TRBD1. The CDR3 length is 15 residues. CDR1 is MNHNY and CDR2 is SVGAGI in the germline V gene (reference sequence). Unmatched junction bases numbered 4, after V lost 2 bases and J lost 7 bases. CDR3 DNA sequence: TGTGCCAGCAGTTACGGGACAGGGGGTTTGAATGAGCAGTTCTTC. It encodes CASSYGTGGLNEQFF.

The chain recombines TRBV5-4 with TRBJ2-3; TRBD2 aligns across 8 bases. V lost 0 bases to trimming and J lost 4 bases; unmatched junction nucleotides: 7. CDR3 length: 16 amino acids. Germline-derived CDR1 and CDR2 are SGHNT and YYREEE (reference sequence). The CDR3 DNA is TGTGCCAGCAGCTTGGGAGGGACTAGTGGTTCAGATACGCAGTATTTT. Translated, it gives CASSLGGTSGSDTQYF.

The rearrangement links TRBV18 to TRBJ1-1; D unclear. Germline CDR1 and CDR2: KGHSH and LQKENI. The CDR3 runs 14 residues. The V end lost 6 bases, the J end lost 0 bases, and 11 bases lay between the germline ends. CDR3 sequence: CASSPSSLNTEAFF. The CDR3 coding sequence is TGTGCCAGCTCCCCCTCAAGTTTGAACACTGAAGCTTTCTTT.

This chain uses TRBV2 with TRBJ2-1, with D possibly being TRBD1 or TRBD2 (5 bases each). Germline values: CDR1 SNHLY, CDR2 FYNNEI. This CDR3 region has 13 residues. Trimming took off 6 bases at V and 4 bases at J, with 10 bases between the two ends. The CDR3 spells CASRRDGYNEQFF. CDR3 DNA sequence: TGTGCCAGCAGGAGGGACGGTTACAATGAGCAGTTCTTC.

This clone is a singleton in its sample. This chain connects TRBV19 to TRBJ2-5, with D perhaps TRBD2 (6 bases). The V and J ends lost 7 bases and 5 bases respectively, with 17 bases between them. The length of the CDR3 is 14 residues. Germline V lookup: CDR1 LNHDA, CDR2 SQIVND (reference sequence). This CDR3 reads CASTTVAGKETQYF. CDR3 in DNA: TGTGCCAGTACCACCGTGGCGGGGAAGGAGACCCAGTACTTC.

J is TRBJ1-4 and V is TRBV6-5; maybe TRBD1 (5 bases). Deletions cut 4 bases from V and 5 bases from J, with 11 bases between. Germline CDR1 reads MNHEY; CDR2 reads SVGAGI. The CDR3 spans 14 residues. The CDR3, as DNA: TGTGCCAGCAGTTTGGCAGGGAAAAATGAAAAACTGTTTTTT. Protein sequence: CASSLAGKNEKLFF.

CDR3 nucleotides: TGCGCCAGCAGCCATACCAGAGAGACCCAGTACTTC. Translation: CASSHTRETQYF. The gene calls are TRBV5-1 and TRBJ2-5; D is uncertain. V was clipped by 4 bases and J by 4 bases, with 8 bases between them. The CDR3 spans 12 residues. In germline, CDR1 is SGHRS, CDR2 YFSETQ. The full variable domain, completed using reference TRBV5-1 and TRBJ2-5, is KAGVTQTPRYLIKTRGQQVTLSCSPISGHRSVSWYQQTPGQGLQFLFEYFSETQRNKGNFPGRFSGRQFSNSRSEMNVSTLELGDSALYLCASSHTRETQYFGPGTRLLVL.

The chain links TRBV5-1 to TRBJ1-2, with D tentatively TRBD1 (5 bases). Between the trimmed V and J ends, which lost 4 bases and 8 bases, there was a span of 24 bases. CDR3 size: 16 residues. Per the germline V gene, CDR1 is SGHRS and CDR2 is YFSETQ. CDR3 DNA: TGCGCCAGCAGCGCTTCCGGTTCCGGGACTCAGAGCGGCTACACCTTC. The encoded protein is CASSASGSGTQSGYTF. Using reference TRBV5-1 and TRBJ1-2 for the parts outside the CDR3, the full variable domain is KAGVTQTPRYLIKTRGQQVTLSCSPISGHRSVSWYQQTPGQGLQFLFEYFSETQRNKGNFPGRFSGRQFSNSRSEMNVSTLELGDSALYLCASSASGSGTQSGYTFGSGTRLTVV.

The chain employs TRBV7-8 and TRBJ2-2; D gene unclear. Germline CDR1 SGHVS, CDR2 FQNEAQ. Deletions cut 7 bases from V and 1 base from J, with 10 bases between. CDR3 length: 14 amino acids. CDR3: CASKKIMNTGELFF. In nucleotides, the CDR3 is TGTGCCAGCAAGAAGATCATGAACACCGGGGAGCTGTTTTTT.

This chain links TRBV6-1 with TRBJ1-4, with 10 nucleotides matching TRBD1. J lost 7 bases, V lost 0 bases, and 11 bases had no gene match. The CDR3 totals 18 residues. CDR1 and CDR2 (germline): MNHNS, SASEGT. The CDR3 protein is CASSEAIPGQGKGEKLFF. Here the CDR3 DNA reads TGTGCCAGCAGTGAAGCAATACCGGGACAGGGGAAGGGTGAAAAACTGTTTTTT.

V and J are TRBV4-2 and TRBJ2-3, with 10 bases identical to TRBD2. CDR3 length: 18 amino acids. Germline-derived CDR1 and CDR2 are LGHNA and YNFKEQ. Trimming took 0 bases from V and 2 from J; bases not matched to a gene: 8. The CDR3 here is CASSQEWTSGVFTDTQYF. The CDR3 DNA reads as TGTGCCAGCAGCCAAGAGTGGACTAGCGGAGTGTTCACAGATACGCAGTATTTT.

The CDR3 DNA reads TGTGCCAGCAGCAGTGAGGGACTAGCGGGTTTCCAAGAGACCCAGTACTTC. This translates into CASSSEGLAGFQETQYF. V and J are TRBV21-1 and TRBJ2-5; TRBD2, the D gene given by the table, was not confirmed from the DNA. TRBV21-1 is shown as a pseudogene. The CDR3 has 17 amino acids.

V and J are TRBV2 and TRBJ2-1; the D is unclear. Germline V gene sequence: CDR1 SNHLY, CDR2 FYNNEI. The length of the CDR3 is 15 residues. The V end was cut by 2 bases, the J end by 7 bases, with 15 bases between. CDR3 protein: CASSESGPSHNEQFF. The CDR3, as DNA: TGTGCCAGCAGTGAATCTGGACCCTCCCATAATGAGCAGTTCTTC. Full variable domain (outside the CDR3, taken from reference TRBV2 and TRBJ2-1): EPEVTQTPSHQVTQMGQEVILRCVPISNHLYFYWYRQILGQKVEFLVSFYNNEISEKSEIFDDQFSVERPDGSNFTLKIRSTKLEDSAMYFCASSESGPSHNEQFFGPGTRLTVL.

This chain links TRBV7-2 with TRBJ1-2; a weak D match, TRBD1 (6 bases). Looked up from germline, CDR1 is SGHTA and CDR2 is FQGNSA. The CDR3 loop spans 13 amino acids. The ends were cut back, 5 bases at V and 8 bases at J, with 15 bases in the middle. The CDR3 sequence is CASSQVRGAGYTF. The CDR3 DNA is TGTGCCAGCAGCCAAGTCAGGGGAGCGGGCTACACCTTC.

The chain recombines TRBV27 with TRBJ2-6, with D possibly TRBD1 on 6 matching bases. The V gene's germline CDR1 is MNHEY and CDR2 SMNVEV (reference sequence). CDR3 length: 14 residues. The ends were cut back, 4 bases at V and 3 bases at J, with 7 bases in the middle. CDR3 residues: CASSYRDGANVLTF. CDR3 DNA sequence: TGTGCCAGCAGTTACAGGGATGGGGCCAACGTCCTGACTTTC.